A single sample gave rise to the 32 T cell receptor beta chains below, sequenced in a study of shared clonotypes between healthy human individuals. Here immunoSEQ multiplex PCR was the method, and the copy in TCRdb shows in-frame clones only, minus some. The repertoire holds about 2.1 million clones, with roughly 91% as singletons. Terminally differentiated effector memory CD45RA+ cells were excluded from the naive CD8 cells, which were CD45RO-negative and positively selected for CCR7. The sequenced material came from naive CD8+ T cells from PBMCs. These receptors all come from a man younger than 35 in good health. Some clones in this sample may be carry-over from other donors' samples.

Regarding this clone: The junction does not match germline at one end; this may be a read error. The chain uses TRBV10-3 and TRBJ1-1; 10 bases align to TRBD1. The germline gives CDR1 ENHRY, CDR2 SYGVKD. CDR3 length: 13 residues. Written as DNA, the CDR3 is TGTGCCATCAAGGACAGGGGGAACGCTGAAGCTTTCTTT. Translated, it gives CAIKDRGNAEAFF.

This clone has just one count. The genes are TRBV6-5 and TRBJ1-1; D gene ambiguous. Per germline, CDR1 MNHEY and CDR2 SVGAGI. This CDR3 is 14 amino acids long. Trimming removed 2 bases at V and 0 bases at J, with 7 bases between. The CDR3 protein is CASSYLRLNTEAFF. The CDR3 bases are TGTGCCAGCAGTTACCTACGACTGAACACTGAAGCTTTCTTT.

The count of this clone is one. V usage is TRBV7-9 and J usage is TRBJ2-2; a weak D match, TRBD2 (5 bases). The germline gives CDR1 SEHNR, CDR2 FQNEAQ (reference sequence). Trimming removed 1 base from V and 5 bases from J, with 8 bases in between. The CDR3 length is 14 residues. CDR3 sequence: CASSLDWETGELFF. CDR3 in DNA: TGTGCCAGCAGCTTAGATTGGGAGACCGGGGAGCTGTTTTTT.

V is TRBV10-3 and J is TRBJ2-7, with D possibly being TRBD2 (6 bases). Germline V gene lookup returns CDR1 ENHRY and CDR2 SYGVKD. Trimming cost V 4 bases and J 4 bases, with 14 bases left between them. This CDR3 is built from 14 residues. CDR3 protein: CAISGPGTAYEQYF. For the CDR3, the DNA is TGTGCCATCAGTGGCCCCGGGACTGCATACGAGCAGTACTTC.

The chain employs TRBV7-8 and TRBJ1-1, with D perhaps matching TRBD1 (5 bases). CDR3 length: 14 residues. V shed 1 base and J shed 7 bases, with 13 bases lying between them. Germline assignment: CDR1 SGHVS and CDR2 FQNEAQ. The DNA of the CDR3 is TGTGCCAGCAGCTTAGACCAGGGTAGGATTGAAGCTTTCTTT. Encoded protein: CASSLDQGRIEAFF.

V usage is TRBV9 and J usage is TRBJ1-5, with unresolved D. Trimming cost V 0 bases and J 4 bases, with 11 bases left between them. The CDR3 spans 15 residues. The V gene's germline CDR1 is SGDLS and CDR2 YYNGEE. In DNA form, the CDR3 reads TGTGCCAGCAGCGTAGATGCCACGGAGAATCAGCCCCAGCATTTT. Translating gives CASSVDATENQPQHF.

The CDR3 DNA is TGTGGGGGCACAGGGGGCATCACTCGCTCCTACGAGCAGTACTTC. Translating it yields CGGTGGITRSYEQYF. This chain joins TRBV30 and TRBJ2-7; 9 bases are shared with TRBD1. CDR3 size: 15 residues. Germline V CDR1 and CDR2: GTSNPN, SVGIG (reference sequence).

This clone was detected once. The chain joins TRBV28 to TRBJ2-2, with D tentatively TRBD1 (5 bases). Trimming shortened V by 5 bases and J by 7 bases, and 14 bases separated the two germline ends. The CDR3 consists of 14 residues. Germline assignment: CDR1 MDHEN and CDR2 SYDVKM. Written as DNA, the CDR3 is TGTGCCAGCAGTGTGAGGCAAGGGGACGGGGAGCTGTTTTTT. It translates to CASSVRQGDGELFF.

This chain's CDR3 is CASSLAWSSGNTIYF. The CDR3 DNA reads as TGCGCCAGCAGCTTGGCCTGGAGCTCTGGAAACACCATATATTTT. The rearrangement uses TRBV5-1 and TRBJ1-3, with D unclear. This CDR3 is built from 15 residues. Germline CDR1 and CDR2: SGHRS and YFSETQ. The ends were cut back, 0 bases at V and 0 bases at J, with 7 bases in the middle.

The chain employs TRBV19 and TRBJ1-1, with D perhaps TRBD1 (5 bases). Germline V gives CDR1 LNHDA, CDR2 SQIVND (reference sequence). The germline V and J ends were trimmed by 6 bases and 6 bases, with 14 bases remaining between them. The CDR3 is 13 residues long. In nucleotides, the CDR3 is TGTGCCAGTAGACAGGATCTCGCGGCTGAAGCTTTCTTT. It encodes CASRQDLAAEAFF. Filled out from reference TRBV19 and TRBJ1-1, the complete variable domain reads DGGITQSPKYLFRKEGQNVTLSCEQNLNHDAMYWYRQDPGQGLRLIYYSQIVNDFQKGDIAEGYSVSREKKESFPLTVTSAQKNPTAFYLCASRQDLAAEAFFGQGTRLTVV.

The CDR3 is CASSWYNWTEVRQGLYAYEQYF. The CDR3 DNA is TGTGCCAGCAGTTGGTATAACTGGACGGAAGTTAGACAAGGATTATATGCCTACGAGCAGTACTTC. The V gene is TRBV28, the J gene TRBJ2-7; no clear D gene. Per germline, CDR1 MDHEN and CDR2 SYDVKM. CDR3 length: 22 residues. Trimming left V 4 bases short and J 2 bases short, with 36 bases between.

V and J are TRBV9 and TRBJ2-1; a weak D match, TRBD2 (5 bases). The germline V gene has CDR1 SGDLS and CDR2 YYNGEE. The CDR3 loop spans 15 amino acids. V dropped 3 bases and J dropped 5 bases, with 15 bases sitting between them. CDR3 protein: CASSGDTRADNEQFF. The CDR3 region has the DNA TGTGCCAGCAGCGGAGACACGCGGGCGGACAATGAGCAGTTCTTC.

The chain combines TRBV29-1 with TRBJ1-1; D is ambiguous. V was trimmed by 7 bases and J by 3 bases, leaving 15 bases between them. Germline CDR1 and CDR2: SQVTM and ANQGSEA. This CDR3 spans 13 amino acids. The CDR3 loop reads CSAGGEGDTEAFF. CDR3 in DNA: TGCAGCGCCGGCGGGGAAGGAGACACTGAAGCTTTCTTT.

The rearrangement uses TRBV11-2 and TRBJ1-1; the D gene is possibly TRBD1 (5 bases). Germline V gene sequence: CDR1 SGHAT, CDR2 FQNNGV. The germline V and J ends were trimmed by 0 bases and 3 bases, with 11 bases remaining between them. This CDR3 contains 15 residues. The CDR3 sequence is CASSLDIGEDTEAFF. In nucleotides, the CDR3 is TGTGCCAGCAGCTTAGATATAGGGGAGGACACTGAAGCTTTCTTT.

The genes are TRBV4-1 and TRBJ2-1; D is possibly TRBD2 (5 bases). The CDR3 extends over 16 amino acids. V gave up 3 bases and J gave up 2 bases, with 14 bases separating them. Germline V gene sequence: CDR1 MGHRA, CDR2 YSYEKL. The CDR3 loop is CASSHRRTGTYNEQFF. DNA of the CDR3: TGCGCCAGCAGCCATCGACGGACTGGGACCTACAATGAGCAGTTCTTC.

This rearrangement joins TRBV27 to TRBJ2-1; 7 nucleotides align to TRBD2. This CDR3 comprises 16 residues. V shed 7 bases and J 6 bases; nucleotides not matched to a gene: 15. Looked up from germline, CDR1 is MNHEY and CDR2 is SMNVEV (reference sequence). This chain's CDR3 is CASTPSLGLVFNEQFF. The CDR3 DNA reads TGTGCCAGCACCCCTTCCCTAGGACTAGTGTTCAATGAGCAGTTCTTC.

The chain joins TRBV4-3 to TRBJ2-5, with 11 positions matching TRBD2. Trimming removed 5 bases from V and 4 bases from J; junction bases left unmatched: 6. Germline CDR1 LGHNA, CDR2 YSLEER. The CDR3 is 15 residues long. CDR3 in amino acids: CASSFGTSGGETQYF. CDR3 DNA sequence: TGCGCCAGCAGCTTCGGGACTAGCGGAGGAGAGACCCAGTACTTC.

The J gene is TRBJ1-1, the V gene TRBV28; no firm D call. This CDR3 is 12 amino acids long. V shed 6 bases and J shed 3 bases, with 8 bases lying between them. The germline gives CDR1 MDHEN, CDR2 SYDVKM. The CDR3 region is CASRQRYTEAFF. Written as DNA, the CDR3 is TGTGCCAGCAGACAGAGGTACACTGAAGCTTTCTTT.

This clone is a singleton in its sample. The chain couples TRBV7-9 to TRBJ2-2; 11 bases align to TRBD1. CDR1 and CDR2 (germline): SEHNR, FQNEAQ (reference sequence). With V trimmed by 4 bases and J by 5 bases, 6 bases remained unmatched. The CDR3 consists of 16 residues. CDR3 sequence (DNA): TGTGCCAGCAGCTCCATTCGGGACAGGGGGACCGGGGAGCTGTTTTTT. It is translated as CASSSIRDRGTGELFF.

The rearrangement uses TRBV10-2 and TRBJ2-7, with 13 bases fitting TRBD2. The CDR3 runs to 14 residues. The V segment lost 6 bases and the J segment 3 bases; nucleotides outside the gene matches: 2. The germline V gene has CDR1 WSHSY and CDR2 SAAADI. CDR3 bases: TGCGCCAGCAGATGGACTAGCGGGAGCTACGAGCAGTACTTC. The encoded protein is CASRWTSGSYEQYF.

The V call is TRBV9, the J call TRBJ2-7, with D possibly TRBD1 on 5 matching bases. The CDR3 length is 13 residues. Trimming pared 4 bases from V and 2 bases from J, leaving 10 bases between. Germline loops: CDR1 SGDLS, CDR2 YYNGEE. CDR3 DNA sequence: TGTGCCAGCAGCCTAGGGGTGACCTACGAGCAGTACTTC. Translation: CASSLGVTYEQYF.

The V and J genes are TRBV11-2 and TRBJ1-1, with D perhaps TRBD1 (5 bases). Germline CDR1 SGHAT, CDR2 FQNNGV. The CDR3 is made up of 15 amino acids. Trimming left V 5 bases short and J 1 base short, with 14 bases between. CDR3: CASSPMTEGNTEAFF. Written as DNA, the CDR3 is TGTGCCAGCAGCCCGATGACAGAAGGGAACACTGAAGCTTTCTTT.

V is TRBV7-9 and J is TRBJ2-5; a weak D match, TRBD2 (7 bases). The germline V gene has CDR1 SEHNR and CDR2 FQNEAQ (reference sequence). V lost 5 bases to trimming and J lost 4 bases, with 20 bases between them. This CDR3 has 16 residues. The CDR3 sequence: CASSIVGRGSRETQYF. The DNA for the CDR3 is TGTGCCAGCAGCATTGTGGGGAGGGGGAGTAGAGAGACCCAGTACTTC.

This clone was detected once. The rearrangement uses TRBV28 and TRBJ2-7; D gene unclear. The CDR3 runs 16 residues. Germline V CDR1 and CDR2: MDHEN, SYDVKM. Trimming cost V 3 bases and J 0 bases, with 15 bases left between them. CDR3 bases: TGTGCCAGCAGTTTGCTGGGGTTTTCACCCTCCTACGAGCAGTACTTC. This codes for CASSLLGFSPSYEQYF.

This chain connects TRBV7-2 to TRBJ2-2; maybe TRBD1 (5 bases). Germline V gene data show CDR1 as SGHTA and CDR2 as FQGNSA. The CDR3 covers 14 residues. Trimming removed 6 bases at V and 2 bases at J, with 10 bases between. The CDR3 DNA sequence: TGTGCCAGCAGACTAAGGGGAAACACCGGGGAGCTGTTTTTT. Residues: CASRLRGNTGELFF.

The V gene is TRBV9, the J gene TRBJ2-3, with TRBD2 matching over 11 bases. V shed 3 bases, J shed 0 bases, and the junction held 6 bases outside the gene matches. Germline loops: CDR1 SGDLS, CDR2 YYNGEE. The CDR3 sequence is 17 residues long. CDR3 coding DNA: TGTGCCAGCAGCGGTAGCGGGAGGGATACCAGCACAGATACGCAGTATTTT. As protein: CASSGSGRDTSTDTQYF. Looking up the rest from reference TRBV9 and TRBJ2-3 gives the full variable domain: DSGVTQTPKHLITATGQRVTLRCSPRSGDLSVYWYQQSLDQGLQFLIQYYNGEERAKGNILERFSAQQFPDLHSELNLSSLELGDSALYFCASSGSGRDTSTDTQYFGPGTRLTVL.

The sample holds one count of this clone. This chain links TRBV14 with TRBJ2-7, with 7 bases aligning to TRBD1. CDR3 length equals 15 residues. Unmatched junction bases numbered 5, after V lost 0 bases and J lost 3 bases. The germline V gene has CDR1 SGHDN and CDR2 FVKESK. The CDR3, as DNA: TGTGCCAGCAGCCAAGAGGACAGGACGTTCTACGAGCAGTACTTC. Translating gives CASSQEDRTFYEQYF.

This sequence joins TRBV27 and TRBJ2-1, with 9 bases aligning to TRBD1. CDR3 length equals 15 residues. The germline CDR1 and CDR2 sequences are MNHEY and SMNVEV (reference sequence). The V segment lost 6 bases and the J segment 7 bases; nucleotides outside the gene matches: 10. The CDR3, as DNA: TGTGCCAGCAGGGTTGGGACAGGGCTAACAAATGAGCAGTTCTTC. It yields the protein CASRVGTGLTNEQFF.

The chain links TRBV27 to TRBJ2-7, with unresolved D. V was pared by 0 bases and J by 6 bases, with 18 bases between. CDR1 is MNHEY, CDR2 SMNVEV, per germline (reference sequence). This CDR3 contains 16 residues. In DNA, the CDR3 is TGTGCCAGCAGTTTATCGAAAGGTACGGGCGCGAGCGAGCAGTACTTC. It specifies CASSLSKGTGASEQYF.

V is TRBV6-1 and J is TRBJ2-7; a possible D gene is TRBD1 (6 bases). Per the germline V gene, CDR1 is MNHNS and CDR2 is SASEGT. The CDR3 is 14 amino acids. Trimming removed 7 bases from V and 0 bases from J, with 13 bases in between. CDR3 loop: CASMTGLSSYEQYF. For the CDR3, the DNA is TGTGCCAGCATGACAGGACTCAGCTCCTACGAGCAGTACTTC.

This clone was counted a single time. V gene TRBV6-4 combines with J gene TRBJ2-7; tentatively, D is TRBD2 (6 bases). This CDR3 has 15 residues. The V gene lost 6 bases and the J gene lost 4 bases, with 19 bases spanning the gap. Germline V lookup: CDR1 MRHNA, CDR2 SNTAGT. CDR3 protein: CASSPTSSHTYEQYF. The DNA of the CDR3 is TGTGCCAGCAGCCCTACTAGCAGCCATACTTACGAGCAGTACTTC.

This chain links TRBV27 with TRBJ2-7, with 12 bases that match TRBD2. This CDR3 contains 16 residues. The J segment lost 1 base and the V segment lost 5 bases, leaving 6 bases of the junction unmatched. Per germline, CDR1 MNHEY and CDR2 SMNVEV (reference sequence). This CDR3 is CASSRLAGDLSYEQYF. The CDR3 region has the DNA TGTGCCAGCAGTCGACTAGCGGGAGATCTTTCCTACGAGCAGTACTTC.